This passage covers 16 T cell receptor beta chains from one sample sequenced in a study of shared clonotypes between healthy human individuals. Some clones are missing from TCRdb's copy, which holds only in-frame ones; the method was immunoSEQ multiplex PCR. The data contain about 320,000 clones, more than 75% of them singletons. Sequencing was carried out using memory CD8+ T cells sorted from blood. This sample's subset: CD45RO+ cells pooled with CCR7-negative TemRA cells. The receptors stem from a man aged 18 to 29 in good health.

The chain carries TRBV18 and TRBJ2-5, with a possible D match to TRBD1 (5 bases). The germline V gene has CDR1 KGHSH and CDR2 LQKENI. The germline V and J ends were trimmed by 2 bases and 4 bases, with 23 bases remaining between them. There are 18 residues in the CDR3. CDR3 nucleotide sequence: TGTGCCAGCTCACCAGGAATTTGGGGCCTTTGGGGTCGAGAGACCCAGTACTTC. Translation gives CASSPGIWGLWGRETQYF.

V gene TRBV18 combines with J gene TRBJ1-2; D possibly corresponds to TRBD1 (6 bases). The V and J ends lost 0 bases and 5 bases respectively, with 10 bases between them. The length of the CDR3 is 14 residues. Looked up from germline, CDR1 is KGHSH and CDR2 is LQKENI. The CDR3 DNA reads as TGTGCCAGCTCACCACCCCGACAGGAATATGGCTACACCTTC. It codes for CASSPPRQEYGYTF.

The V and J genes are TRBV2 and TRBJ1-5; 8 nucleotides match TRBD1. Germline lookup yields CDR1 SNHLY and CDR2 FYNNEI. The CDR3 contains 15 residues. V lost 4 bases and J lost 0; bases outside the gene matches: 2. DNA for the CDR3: TGTGCCAGCAGTGGGCAGGGGGCTAGCAATCAGCCCCAGCATTTT. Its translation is CASSGQGASNQPQHF.

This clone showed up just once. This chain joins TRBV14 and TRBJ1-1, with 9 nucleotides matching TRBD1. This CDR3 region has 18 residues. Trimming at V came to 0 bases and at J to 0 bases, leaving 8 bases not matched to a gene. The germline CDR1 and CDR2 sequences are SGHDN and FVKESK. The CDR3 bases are TGTGCCAGCAGCCAAGACCGGGACAGGGTTGGTATGAACACTGAAGCTTTCTTT. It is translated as CASSQDRDRVGMNTEAFF.

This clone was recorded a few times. CDR3 sequence (DNA): TGTGCCAGCAGTGAAGCGGGACAGGGCTACAACTATGGCTACACCTTC. This gives the protein CASSEAGQGYNYGYTF. The chain has TRBV6-1 and TRBJ1-2; 9 positions agree with TRBD1. The CDR3 spans 16 residues. From germline, CDR1 is MNHNS and CDR2 SASEGT. V shed 0 bases and J 2 bases; nucleotides not matched to a gene: 4.

CDR3 in amino acids: CASSRQGWETQYF. The DNA of the CDR3 is TGTGCCAGCAGCCGGCAGGGATGGGAGACCCAGTACTTC. The chain employs TRBV13 and TRBJ2-5; perhaps TRBD1 as D (5 bases). Trimming shortened V by 5 bases and J by 5 bases, and 12 bases separated the two germline ends. CDR1 is PRHDT, CDR2 FYEKMQ, per germline (reference sequence). The CDR3 consists of 13 residues.

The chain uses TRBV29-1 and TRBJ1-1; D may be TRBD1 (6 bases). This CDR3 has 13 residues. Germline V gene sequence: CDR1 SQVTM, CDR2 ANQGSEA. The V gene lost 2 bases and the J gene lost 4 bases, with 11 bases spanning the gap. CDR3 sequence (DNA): TGCAGCGTTGAAACAGGGTTGAGCACTGAAGCTTTCTTT. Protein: CSVETGLSTEAFF.

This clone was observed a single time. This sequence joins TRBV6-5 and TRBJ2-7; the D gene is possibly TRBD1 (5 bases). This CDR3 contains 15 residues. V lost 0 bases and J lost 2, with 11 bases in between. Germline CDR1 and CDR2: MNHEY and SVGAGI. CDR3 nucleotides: TGTGCCAGCAGTTACTCCCAGACAGCGACCTACGAGCAGTACTTC. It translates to CASSYSQTATYEQYF.

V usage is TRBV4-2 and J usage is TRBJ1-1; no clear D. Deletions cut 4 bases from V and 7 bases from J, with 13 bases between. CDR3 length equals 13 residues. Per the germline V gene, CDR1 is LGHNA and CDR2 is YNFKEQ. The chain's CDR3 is CASSRSLGYEAFF. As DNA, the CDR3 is TGTGCCAGCAGCCGCTCCCTAGGATATGAAGCTTTCTTT.

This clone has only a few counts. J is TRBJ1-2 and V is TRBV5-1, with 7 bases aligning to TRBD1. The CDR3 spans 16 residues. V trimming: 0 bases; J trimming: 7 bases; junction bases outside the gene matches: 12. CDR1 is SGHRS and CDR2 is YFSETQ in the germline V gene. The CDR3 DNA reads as TGCGCCAGCAGCTTGGAGGGGGCGACTTTTTACGGTGGCTACACCTTC. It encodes CASSLEGATFYGGYTF.

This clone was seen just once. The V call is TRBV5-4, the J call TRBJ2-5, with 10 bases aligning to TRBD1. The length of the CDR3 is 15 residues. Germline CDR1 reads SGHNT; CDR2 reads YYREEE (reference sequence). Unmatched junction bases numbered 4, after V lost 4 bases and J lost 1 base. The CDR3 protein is CASSEDRGAQETQYF. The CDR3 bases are TGTGCCAGCAGCGAGGACAGGGGGGCCCAAGAGACCCAGTACTTC.

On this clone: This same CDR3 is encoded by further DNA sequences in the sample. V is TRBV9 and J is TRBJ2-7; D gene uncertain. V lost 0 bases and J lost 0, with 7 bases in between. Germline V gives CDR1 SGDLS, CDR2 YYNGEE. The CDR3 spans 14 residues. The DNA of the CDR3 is TGTGCCAGCAGCGTAGGGGATCTCTCCTACGAGCAGTACTTC. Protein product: CASSVGDLSYEQYF.

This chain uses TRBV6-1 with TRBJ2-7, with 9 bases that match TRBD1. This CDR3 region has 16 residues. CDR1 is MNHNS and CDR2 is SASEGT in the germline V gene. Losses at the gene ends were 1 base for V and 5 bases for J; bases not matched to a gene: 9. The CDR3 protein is CASSEDLQGATNEQYF. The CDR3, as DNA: TGTGCCAGCAGTGAAGATCTACAGGGGGCGACGAACGAGCAGTACTTC.

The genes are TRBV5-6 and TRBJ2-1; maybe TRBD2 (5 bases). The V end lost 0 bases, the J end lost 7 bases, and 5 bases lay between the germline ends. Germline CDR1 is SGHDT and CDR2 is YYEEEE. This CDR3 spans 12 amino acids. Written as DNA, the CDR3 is TGTGCCAGCAGCTTGGGCGGGAATGAGCAGTTCTTC. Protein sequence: CASSLGGNEQFF.

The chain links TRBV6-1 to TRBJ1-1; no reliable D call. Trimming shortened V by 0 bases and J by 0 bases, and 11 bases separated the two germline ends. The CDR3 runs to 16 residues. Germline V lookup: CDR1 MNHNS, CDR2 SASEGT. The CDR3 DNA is TGTGCCAGCAGTGAAGCTGGATGGAGGCTGAACACTGAAGCTTTCTTT. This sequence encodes CASSEAGWRLNTEAFF.

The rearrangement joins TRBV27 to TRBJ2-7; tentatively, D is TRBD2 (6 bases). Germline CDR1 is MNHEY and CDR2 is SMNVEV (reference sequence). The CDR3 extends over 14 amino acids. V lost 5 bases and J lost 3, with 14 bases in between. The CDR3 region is CASSVGGFGYEQYF. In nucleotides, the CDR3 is TGTGCCAGCAGTGTTGGGGGGTTCGGCTACGAGCAGTACTTC.